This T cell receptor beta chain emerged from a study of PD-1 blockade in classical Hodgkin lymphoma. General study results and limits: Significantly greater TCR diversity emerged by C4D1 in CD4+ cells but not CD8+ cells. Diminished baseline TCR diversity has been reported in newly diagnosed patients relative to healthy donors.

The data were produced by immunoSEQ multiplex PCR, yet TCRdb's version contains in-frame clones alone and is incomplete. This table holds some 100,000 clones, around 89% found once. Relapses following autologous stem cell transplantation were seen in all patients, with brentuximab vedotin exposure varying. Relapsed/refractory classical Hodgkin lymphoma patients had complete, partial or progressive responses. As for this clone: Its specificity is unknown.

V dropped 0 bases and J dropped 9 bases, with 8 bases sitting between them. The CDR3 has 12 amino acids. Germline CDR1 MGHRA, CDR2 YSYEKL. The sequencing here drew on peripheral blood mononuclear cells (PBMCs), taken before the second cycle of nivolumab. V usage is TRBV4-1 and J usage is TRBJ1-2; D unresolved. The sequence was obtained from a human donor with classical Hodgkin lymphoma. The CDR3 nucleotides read TGCGCCAGCAGCCAAGATGTGGGAAGCTACACCTTC. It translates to CASSQDVGSYTF.